This TCR beta chain was captured by sequencing in a study of vaccination effects on CD4 cells after COVID-19. Turning to this clone: The antigen is not known.

Here immunoSEQ multiplex PCR was the method, and the copy in TCRdb shows in-frame clones only, minus some. Here the sample spans under 20,000 clones, roughly 80% being singletons. Before sequencing took place, the ViraFEST assay used viral peptide pools to expand antigen-specific CD4+ T cells. Isolating CD4+ T cells followed about 10 days of culture. This individual contracted SARS-CoV-2 between March and December 2020, as verified by PCR. Days 3 and 7 saw half the medium replaced with IL-2 medium. Germline V CDR1 and CDR2: SGDLS, YYNGEE. The CDR3 has 15 amino acids. V dropped 4 bases and J dropped 4 bases, with 17 bases sitting between them.

This specimen consisted of CD4+ T cells from PBMCs cultured with SARS-CoV-2 spike peptides, obtained before COVID-19 vaccination. The sequence came from a human donor who had a prior SARS-CoV-2 infection. The chain joins TRBV9 to TRBJ1-2; D unclear. The CDR3 loop is CASSLNTGSGYGYTF. The CDR3 DNA reads TGTGCCAGCAGCCTCAATACCGGGTCGGGCTATGGCTACACCTTC.